This T cell receptor beta chain was captured by sequencing in a study of cytomegalovirus exposure and HLA in healthy donors. General observations from the study: CMV antigen specificity was confirmed in vitro for three CMV-associated chains.

This clone was seen more than once but under ten times. What it recognizes is unknown. The primer mix had 60 Vbeta and 13 Jbeta primers. Some clones are missing from TCRdb's copy, which holds only in-frame ones; the method was immunoSEQ multiplex PCR. The top ten hold roughly 4.5% of the sample, which has 62,000 or so clones, 83% seen once. Looked up from germline, CDR1 is MNHNS and CDR2 is SASEGT. The V gene lost 2 bases and the J gene lost 3 bases, with 11 bases spanning the gap. The CDR3 is 15 residues long. Sequencing was done on a sample of PBMCs. The TCR comes from a man in his thirties or forties in good health and CMV-seronegative. V and J are TRBV6-1 and TRBJ1-5; possible D gene TRBD1, 5 bases. The CDR3 coding sequence is TGTGCCAGCAGTGAACCCAGGGTGGTCAATCAGCCCCAGCATTTT. Its protein product is CASSEPRVVNQPQHF.